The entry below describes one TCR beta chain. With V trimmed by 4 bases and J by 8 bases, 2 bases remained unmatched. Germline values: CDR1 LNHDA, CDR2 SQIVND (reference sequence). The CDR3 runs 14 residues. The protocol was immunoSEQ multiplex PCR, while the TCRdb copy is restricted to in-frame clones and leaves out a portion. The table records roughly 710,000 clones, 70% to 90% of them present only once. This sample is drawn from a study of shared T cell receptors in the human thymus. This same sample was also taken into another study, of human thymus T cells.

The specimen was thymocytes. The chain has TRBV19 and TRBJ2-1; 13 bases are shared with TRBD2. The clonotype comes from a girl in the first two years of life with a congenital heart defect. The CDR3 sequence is CASSSGTSGDEQFF. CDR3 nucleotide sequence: TGTGCCAGTAGTAGTGGGACTAGCGGGGATGAGCAGTTCTTC.